This is a list of T cell receptor beta chains from one sample in a study of HIV-infected patients and healthy controls. Each CDR3 protein gets one entry after TCRdb re-called the 5' RACE reads with MiXCR. The sample consists of fewer than 20,000 distinct CDR3 sequences, roughly 18% of them appearing once. The specimen sequenced was CD8+ T cells from blood. These receptors were obtained from a human donor in good health. Both conserved end residues are part of each CDR3. Each record gives: CDR3 length, clone size, D gene, V gene, J gene, CDR3 DNA, CDR3 protein. D genes are given only for firm matches. Some rows mark clone size as missing; the rest say once, few, many or name a class of expanded clone.

12	few	TRBD2	TRBV29-1	TRBJ2-7	TGCAGCGTTGGGCTAGCGGGAGGCCAGCAGTACTTC	CSVGLAGGQQYF
17	many	-	TRBV3-1	TRBJ2-3	TGTGCCAGCAGCCAAGTTAATTTAGCGGTATCTACAGATACGCAGTATTTT	CASSQVNLAVSTDTQYF
14	-	-	TRBV30	TRBJ1-1	TGTGCCTGGAGCATAGGTCAGGGTACCACTGAAGCTTTCTTT	CAWSIGQGTTEAFF
13	-	-	TRBV5-4	TRBJ2-3	TGTGCCAGCAGCGCGAGCGGATCAGATACGCAGTATTTT	CASSASGSDTQYF
13	once	-	TRBV6-2/TRBV6-3	TRBJ2-7	TGTGCCAGCAGTTCAGTTGGGACGTACGAGCAGTACTTC	CASSSVGTYEQYF
11	-	-	TRBV19	TRBJ2-1	TGTGCCAGTACATTCGGGTATGAGCAGTTCTTC	CASTFGYEQFF
13	-	-	TRBV6-5	TRBJ1-1	TGTGCCAGCAGTTACTCGAGGGTCACTGAAGCTTTCTTT	CASSYSRVTEAFF
16	many	TRBD1	TRBV10-2	TRBJ2-7	TGCGCCAGCAGTGAGTCCCACGGACAGGGGACCTACGAGCAGTACTTC	CASSESHGQGTYEQYF
16	many	-	TRBV14	TRBJ2-1	TGTGCCAGCAGCGGAAGTTTGGGGGGGGCATCTAGTGAGCAGTTCTTC	CASSGSLGGASSEQFF
14	few	-	TRBV20-1	TRBJ1-4	TGCAGTGCTAGGGACCCGGAGGCTAATGAAAAACTGTTTTTT	CSARDPEANEKLFF
13	many	TRBD1	TRBV10-2	TRBJ1-1	TGCGCCATTTCGGGACAGTTCTACACTGAAGCTTTCTTT	CAISGQFYTEAFF
12	-	TRBD1	TRBV28	TRBJ2-1	TGTGCCAGCAGTATGGACAGGGTAAGGCAGTTCTTC	CASSMDRVRQFF
11	-	-	TRBV29-1	TRBJ2-7	TGCAGCGTTGAAGCCGACTACGAGCAGTACTTC	CSVEADYEQYF
14	many	-	TRBV4-1	TRBJ2-7	TGCGCCAGCAGCCAAGACACCGGGATCTACGAGCAGTACTTC	CASSQDTGIYEQYF
14	many	-	TRBV7-9	TRBJ2-7	TGTGCCAGCAGCCCCTCGGGGGTTGGCTACGAGCAGTACTTC	CASSPSGVGYEQYF
15	many	TRBD1	TRBV30	TRBJ1-5	TGTGCCTGGAGTAAACAGGGGGGAAGCAATCAGCCCCAGCATTTT	CAWSKQGGSNQPQHF
14	many	-	TRBV9	TRBJ1-5	TGTGCCAGCAGCGTAGGAGGGGGTGGCCAGCCCCAGCATTTT	CASSVGGGGQPQHF